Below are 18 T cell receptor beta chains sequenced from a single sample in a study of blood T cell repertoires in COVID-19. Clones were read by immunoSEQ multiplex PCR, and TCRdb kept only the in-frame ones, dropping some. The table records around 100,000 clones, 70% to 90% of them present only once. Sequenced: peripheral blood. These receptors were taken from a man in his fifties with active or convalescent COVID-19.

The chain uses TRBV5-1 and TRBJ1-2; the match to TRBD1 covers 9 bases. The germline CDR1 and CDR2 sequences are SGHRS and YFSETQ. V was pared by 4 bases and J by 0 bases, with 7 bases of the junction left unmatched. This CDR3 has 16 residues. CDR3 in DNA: TGCGCCAGCAGCCATGGGACAGGGACAGCTAACTATGGCTACACCTTC. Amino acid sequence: CASSHGTGTANYGYTF.

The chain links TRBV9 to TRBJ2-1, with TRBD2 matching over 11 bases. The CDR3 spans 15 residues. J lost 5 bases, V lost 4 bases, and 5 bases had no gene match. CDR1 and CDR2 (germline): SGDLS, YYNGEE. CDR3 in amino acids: CASSQGLAAHNEQFF. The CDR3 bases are TGTGCCAGCAGCCAGGGACTAGCGGCGCACAATGAGCAGTTCTTC. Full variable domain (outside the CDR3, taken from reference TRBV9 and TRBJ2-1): DSGVTQTPKHLITATGQRVTLRCSPRSGDLSVYWYQQSLDQGLQFLIQYYNGEERAKGNILERFSAQQFPDLHSELNLSSLELGDSALYFCASSQGLAAHNEQFFGPGTRLTVL.

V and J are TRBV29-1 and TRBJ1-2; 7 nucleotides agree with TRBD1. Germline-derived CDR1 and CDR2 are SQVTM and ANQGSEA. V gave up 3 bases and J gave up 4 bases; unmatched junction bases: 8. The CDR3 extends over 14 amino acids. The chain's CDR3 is CSVEWQGGAYGYTF. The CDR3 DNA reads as TGCAGCGTTGAGTGGCAGGGGGGCGCCTATGGCTACACCTTC. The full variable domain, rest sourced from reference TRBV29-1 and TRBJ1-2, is SAVISQKPSRDICQRGTSLTIQCQVDSQVTMMFWYRQQPGQSLTLIATANQGSEATYESGFVIDKFPISRPNLTFSTLTVSNMSPEDSSIYLCSVEWQGGAYGYTFGSGTRLTVV.

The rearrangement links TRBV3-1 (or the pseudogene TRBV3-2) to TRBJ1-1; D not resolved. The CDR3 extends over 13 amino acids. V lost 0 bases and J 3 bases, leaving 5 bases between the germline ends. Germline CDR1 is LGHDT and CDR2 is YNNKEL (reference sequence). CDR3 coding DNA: TGTGCCAGCAGCCAAGATCTGTACACTGAAGCTTTCTTT. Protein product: CASSQDLYTEAFF.

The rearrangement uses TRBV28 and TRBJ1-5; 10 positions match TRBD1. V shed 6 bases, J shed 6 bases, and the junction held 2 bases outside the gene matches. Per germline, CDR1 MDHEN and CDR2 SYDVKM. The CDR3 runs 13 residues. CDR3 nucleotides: TGTGCCAGCAGGACAGGGGGCAGTCAGCCCCAGCATTTT. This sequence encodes CASRTGGSQPQHF.

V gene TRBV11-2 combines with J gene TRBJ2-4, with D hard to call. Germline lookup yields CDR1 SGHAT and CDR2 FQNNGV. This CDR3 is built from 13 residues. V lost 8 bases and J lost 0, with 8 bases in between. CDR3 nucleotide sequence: TGTGCCAGCCGCGGCCTAGCCAAAAACATTCAGTACTTC. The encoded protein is CASRGLAKNIQYF.

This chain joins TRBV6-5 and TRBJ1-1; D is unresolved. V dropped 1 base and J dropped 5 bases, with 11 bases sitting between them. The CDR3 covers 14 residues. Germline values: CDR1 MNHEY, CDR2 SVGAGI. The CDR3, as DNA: TGTGCCAGCAGTTACTTATCCCGGTCAACTGAAGCTTTCTTT. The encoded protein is CASSYLSRSTEAFF.

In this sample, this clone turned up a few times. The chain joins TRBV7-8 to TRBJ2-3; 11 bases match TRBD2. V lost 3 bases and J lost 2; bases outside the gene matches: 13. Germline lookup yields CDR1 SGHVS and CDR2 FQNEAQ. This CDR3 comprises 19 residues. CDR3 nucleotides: TGTGCCAGCAGCTTGGCTAAACCCGGGACTAGCGGACTCACAGATACGCAGTATTTT. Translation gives CASSLAKPGTSGLTDTQYF.

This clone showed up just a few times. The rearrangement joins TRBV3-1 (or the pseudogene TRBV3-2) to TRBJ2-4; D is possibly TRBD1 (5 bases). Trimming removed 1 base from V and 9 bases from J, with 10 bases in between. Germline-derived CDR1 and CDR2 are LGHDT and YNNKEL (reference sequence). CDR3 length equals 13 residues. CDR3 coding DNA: TGTGCCAGCAGCCAAGCCAGGGAAGGCATTCAGTACTTC. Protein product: CASSQAREGIQYF.

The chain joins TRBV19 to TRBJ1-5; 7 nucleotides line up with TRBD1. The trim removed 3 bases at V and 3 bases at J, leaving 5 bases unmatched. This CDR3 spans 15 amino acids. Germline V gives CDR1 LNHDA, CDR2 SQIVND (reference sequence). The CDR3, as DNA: TGTGCCAGTAGTATTGGGACAGCCATCAATCAGCCCCAGCATTTT. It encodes CASSIGTAINQPQHF.

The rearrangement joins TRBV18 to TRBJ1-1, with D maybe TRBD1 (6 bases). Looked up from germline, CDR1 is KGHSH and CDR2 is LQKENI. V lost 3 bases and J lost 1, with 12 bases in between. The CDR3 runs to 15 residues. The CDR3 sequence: CASSPREGGNTEAFF. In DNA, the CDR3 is TGTGCCAGCTCACCCCGGGAGGGGGGGAACACTGAAGCTTTCTTT.

In DNA form, the CDR3 reads TGTGCCAGTAGTATAGGCCGGCTAGCGGGAGGAGATACGCAGTATTTT. It specifies CASSIGRLAGGDTQYF. This chain links TRBV19 with TRBJ2-3, with 11 bases that match TRBD2. This CDR3 spans 16 amino acids. Germline values: CDR1 LNHDA, CDR2 SQIVND (reference sequence). V gave up 1 base and J gave up 5 bases; unmatched junction bases: 5. The variable domain in full, with the rest retrieved from reference TRBV19 and TRBJ2-3, is DGGITQSPKYLFRKEGQNVTLSCEQNLNHDAMYWYRQDPGQGLRLIYYSQIVNDFQKGDIAEGYSVSREKKESFPLTVTSAQKNPTAFYLCASSIGRLAGGDTQYFGPGTRLTVL.

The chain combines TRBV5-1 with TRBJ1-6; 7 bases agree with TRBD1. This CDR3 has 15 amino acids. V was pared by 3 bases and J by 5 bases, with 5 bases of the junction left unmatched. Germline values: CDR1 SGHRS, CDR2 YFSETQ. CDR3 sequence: CASSSTGTDNSPLHF. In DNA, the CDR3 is TGCGCCAGCAGCTCAACCGGGACAGATAATTCACCCCTCCACTTT. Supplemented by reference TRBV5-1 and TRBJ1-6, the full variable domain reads KAGVTQTPRYLIKTRGQQVTLSCSPISGHRSVSWYQQTPGQGLQFLFEYFSETQRNKGNFPGRFSGRQFSNSRSEMNVSTLELGDSALYLCASSSTGTDNSPLHFGNGTRLTVT.

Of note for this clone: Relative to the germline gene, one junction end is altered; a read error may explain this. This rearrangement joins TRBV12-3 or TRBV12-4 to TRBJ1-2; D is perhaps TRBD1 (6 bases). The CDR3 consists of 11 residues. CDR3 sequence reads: CASSLAVGQIF. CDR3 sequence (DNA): TGTGCCAGCAGTTTAGCCGTAGGACAGATATTC.

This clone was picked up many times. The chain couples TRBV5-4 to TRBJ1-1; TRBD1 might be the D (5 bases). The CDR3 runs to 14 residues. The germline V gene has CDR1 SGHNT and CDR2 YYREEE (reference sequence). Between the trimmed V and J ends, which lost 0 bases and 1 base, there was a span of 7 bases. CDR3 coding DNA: TGTGCCAGCAGCTTGGCCAGGGCGAACACTGAAGCTTTCTTT. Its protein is CASSLARANTEAFF.

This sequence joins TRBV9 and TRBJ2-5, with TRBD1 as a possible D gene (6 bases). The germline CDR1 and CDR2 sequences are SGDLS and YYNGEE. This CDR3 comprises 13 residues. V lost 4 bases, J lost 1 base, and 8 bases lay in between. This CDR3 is CASSLRGQETQYF. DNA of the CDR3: TGTGCCAGCAGCCTCAGGGGCCAAGAGACCCAGTACTTC.

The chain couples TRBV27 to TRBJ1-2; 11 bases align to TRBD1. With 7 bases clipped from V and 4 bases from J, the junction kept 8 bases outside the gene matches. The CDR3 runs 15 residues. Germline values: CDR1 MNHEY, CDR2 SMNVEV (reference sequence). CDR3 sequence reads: CASMGGTGGIYGYTF. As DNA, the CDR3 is TGTGCCAGCATGGGGGGGACAGGGGGGATCTATGGCTACACCTTC.

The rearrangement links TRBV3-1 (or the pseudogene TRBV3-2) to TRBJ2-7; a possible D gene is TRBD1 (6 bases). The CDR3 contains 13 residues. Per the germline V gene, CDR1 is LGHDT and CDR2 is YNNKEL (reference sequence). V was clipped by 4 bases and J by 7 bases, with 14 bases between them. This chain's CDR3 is CASSRELTGEQYF. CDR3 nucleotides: TGTGCCAGCAGCCGAGAACTCACAGGGGAGCAGTACTTC.